Following are 18 T cell receptor beta chains from one sample sequenced in a study of beta chain features in type 1 diabetes (dated by TCRdb to the late 2010s). Results and caveats for the whole study, not just this receptor: Type 1 diabetes patients showed a moderate but significant shortening of TCRB CDR3 length in all four CD4+ subsets.

The library was made by the immunoSEQ multiplex PCR assay. All of the isolated RNA was reverse transcribed with the High Capacity cDNA Reverse Transcription Kit, so expressed TCRB transcripts were sequenced. In its TCRdb copy, this immuneACCESS table keeps in-frame sequences only and misses some clones. Where compared with another copy, unresolved V genes explain less than half of these, and the others have no known cause. The sample table holds about 700,000 clones, of which over 10% were seen once. The leading ten clones occupy 0.02% to 0.025% of the sample. Their specific antigens are unknown. The sample comprised naive CD4+ T cells from blood. Taken with the paper, the label for cell subset or site translates to: true naive CD4+ T cells. Receptors originate from a man younger than 35 with type 1 diabetes.

This clone occurred a few times. The chain carries TRBV21-1 and TRBJ2-7; whether TRBD1, the table's D call, matches the DNA was not checked. TRBV21-1 is a recognized pseudogene. This CDR3 is 14 amino acids long. The CDR3 DNA reads TGTGCCAGCAGCTCTTGGACAGGGGCTGGGGAGCAGTACTTC. Translation gives CASSSWTGAGEQYF.

The CDR3 region has the DNA TGTGCCAGCAGCGCGCCGGGGACCCATTACAATGAGCAGTTCTTC. This gives the protein CASSAPGTHYNEQFF. The chain joins TRBV7-9 to TRBJ2-1; D possibly uses TRBD1 or TRBD2 (5 bases each). The CDR3 runs to 15 residues. V lost 5 bases to trimming and J lost 4 bases, with 15 bases between them. Per germline, CDR1 SEHNR and CDR2 FQNEAQ (reference sequence).

The CDR3 spells CATSRVAVPSYNEQFF. CDR3 coding DNA: TGTGCCACCAGCAGAGTAGCGGTACCCTCCTACAATGAGCAGTTCTTC. The chain joins TRBV15 to TRBJ2-1, with a tentative D call TRBD2 (6 bases). Germline-derived CDR1 and CDR2 are LNHNV and YYDKDF (reference sequence). The V and J ends lost 1 base and 0 bases respectively, with 10 bases between them. There are 16 residues in the CDR3. Full variable domain (outside the CDR3, taken from reference TRBV15 and TRBJ2-1): DAMVIQNPRYQVTQFGKPVTLSCSQTLNHNVMYWYQQKSSQAPKLLFHYYDKDFNNEADTPDNFQSRRPNTSFCFLDIRSPGLGDTAMYLCATSRVAVPSYNEQFFGPGTRLTVL.

This clone has more than one count but fewer than ten. The genes are TRBV21-1 and TRBJ1-2; the table assigns TRBD1, which was not confirmed against the DNA. TRBV21-1 is a pseudogene segment. The CDR3 totals 13 residues. The DNA of the CDR3 is TGTGCCAGCAGCAAAGGACAGGGGTATGGCTACACCTTC. Its protein product is CASSKGQGYGYTF.

The CDR3 region has the DNA TGTGCCATCAGCCACAAAGACAGGGAAGAGACCCAGTACTTC. Its translation: CAISHKDREETQYF. The V and J genes are TRBV10-3 and TRBJ2-5; 7 bases line up with TRBD1. In germline, CDR1 is ENHRY, CDR2 SYGVKD. There are 14 residues in the CDR3. V lost 6 bases to trimming and J lost 3 bases; unmatched junction nucleotides: 7.

The chain combines TRBV5-1 with TRBJ1-1; D possibly corresponds to TRBD1 (6 bases). The V end lost 2 bases, the J end lost 0 bases, and 11 bases lay between the germline ends. The V gene's germline CDR1 is SGHRS and CDR2 YFSETQ. The CDR3 sequence is 15 residues long. CDR3 nucleotides: TGCGCCAGCAGCTTCTCGGACAGCTTGAACACTGAAGCTTTCTTT. This sequence encodes CASSFSDSLNTEAFF.

This clone turned up a few times. The rearrangement joins TRBV30 to TRBJ2-7, with TRBD2 identical over 8 bases. This CDR3 spans 12 amino acids. V dropped 3 bases and J dropped 2; count of bases not matched to a gene: 0. Germline V lookup: CDR1 GTSNPN, CDR2 SVGIG (reference sequence). The CDR3 region is CAWRRGAYEQYF. Here the CDR3 DNA reads TGTGCCTGGAGGCGGGGGGCCTACGAGCAGTACTTC.

The rearrangement joins TRBV27 to TRBJ1-4; 8 positions match TRBD1. With V trimmed by 6 bases and J by 6 bases, 6 bases remained unmatched. The germline CDR1 and CDR2 sequences are MNHEY and SMNVEV (reference sequence). This CDR3 comprises 14 residues. The CDR3: CASRPDRGDEKLFF. CDR3 sequence (DNA): TGTGCCAGCAGACCTGACAGGGGAGATGAAAAACTGTTTTTT.

Details on this clone: Other DNA sequences from this sample encode an identical CDR3 as well. This chain links TRBV29-1 with TRBJ1-1, with D perhaps TRBD1 (5 bases). The CDR3 totals 13 residues. Germline V gives CDR1 SQVTM, CDR2 ANQGSEA. V lost 6 bases and J lost 0, with 11 bases in between. DNA of the CDR3: TGCAGCGTCTCGGGGCGGTTGAACACTGAAGCTTTCTTT. Its protein is CSVSGRLNTEAFF.

This clone was counted between two and nine times. The gene calls are TRBV11-2 and TRBJ1-5; weak D call: TRBD1 (6 bases). The CDR3 loop spans 14 amino acids. Trimming removed 5 bases at V and 4 bases at J, with 12 bases between. Germline values: CDR1 SGHAT, CDR2 FQNNGV. The CDR3 region has the DNA TGTGCCAGCAGCCAAGGGGGGGGGAATCAGCCCCAGCATTTT. Translated: CASSQGGGNQPQHF.

CDR3 in amino acids: CASSKGSTDTQYF. CDR3 sequence (DNA): TGTGCCAGCAGCAAGGGGTCCACAGATACGCAGTATTTT. This chain uses TRBV7-6 with TRBJ2-3; tentatively, D is TRBD1 (5 bases). Looked up from germline, CDR1 is SGHVS and CDR2 is FNYEAQ. V lost 5 bases to trimming and J lost 2 bases, with 8 bases between them. The CDR3 is made up of 13 amino acids.

This chain links TRBV30 with TRBJ2-5; tentatively, D is TRBD2 (5 bases). The CDR3 is 12 amino acids. CDR1 GTSNPN and CDR2 SVGIG come from the germline V gene (reference sequence). V lost 3 bases, J lost 10 bases, and 15 bases lay in between. In DNA, the CDR3 is TGTGCCTGGAGGATGATATACGGGGACCAGTACTTC. This encodes CAWRMIYGDQYF.

The chain employs TRBV7-2 and TRBJ2-6; D call uncertain. The germline V gene has CDR1 SGHTA and CDR2 FQGNSA. Trimming left V 3 bases short and J 4 bases short, with 16 bases between. The CDR3 sequence is 17 residues long. CDR3 DNA: TGTGCCAGCAGCTTGGCCAGGACGGTCTCCGGGGCCAACGTCCTGACTTTC. Translating gives CASSLARTVSGANVLTF.

This clone has a handful of counts. The V and J genes are TRBV5-1 and TRBJ2-4; unclear D gene. Per the germline V gene, CDR1 is SGHRS and CDR2 is YFSETQ. The CDR3 contains 14 residues. V was trimmed by 2 bases and J by 1 base, leaving 7 bases between them. The CDR3 coding sequence is TGCGCCAGCAGCTTCGACGCCGCCAAAAACATTCAGTACTTC. Protein: CASSFDAAKNIQYF.

The gene calls are TRBV18 and TRBJ1-5; 9 nucleotides agree with TRBD1. This CDR3 is 16 amino acids long. Unmatched junction bases numbered 4, after V lost 3 bases and J lost 1 base. The V gene's germline CDR1 is KGHSH and CDR2 LQKENI. Here the CDR3 reads CASSPSGTGSNQPQHF. DNA of the CDR3: TGTGCCAGCTCACCTTCAGGGACAGGGAGCAATCAGCCCCAGCATTTT.

This clone came up a few times. The chain combines TRBV2 with TRBJ2-1; maybe TRBD2 (5 bases). V was cut by 6 bases and J by 9 bases, with 15 bases left in between. The CDR3 extends over 13 amino acids. Germline CDR1 reads SNHLY; CDR2 reads FYNNEI. This CDR3 is CASSLALDREQFF. CDR3 DNA: TGTGCCAGCAGCCTAGCCCTAGATCGTGAGCAGTTCTTC.

This rearrangement joins TRBV15 to TRBJ1-5; D remains ambiguous. Per the germline V gene, CDR1 is LNHNV and CDR2 is YYDKDF (reference sequence). CDR3 length equals 15 residues. V lost 5 bases and J lost 2, with 13 bases in between. The CDR3 sequence is CATSVLFQGNQPQHF. Here the CDR3 DNA reads TGTGCCACCAGCGTTCTTTTTCAGGGCAATCAGCCCCAGCATTTT.

The V and J genes are TRBV29-1 and TRBJ2-1; weak D call: TRBD2 (5 bases). CDR3 length: 13 amino acids. With 7 bases removed from V and 0 bases from J, the gap between germline ends came to 10 bases. The germline CDR1 and CDR2 sequences are SQVTM and ANQGSEA. The CDR3 region has the DNA TGCAGCGCCCGGGATGACTCCTACAATGAGCAGTTCTTC. Protein product: CSARDDSYNEQFF.